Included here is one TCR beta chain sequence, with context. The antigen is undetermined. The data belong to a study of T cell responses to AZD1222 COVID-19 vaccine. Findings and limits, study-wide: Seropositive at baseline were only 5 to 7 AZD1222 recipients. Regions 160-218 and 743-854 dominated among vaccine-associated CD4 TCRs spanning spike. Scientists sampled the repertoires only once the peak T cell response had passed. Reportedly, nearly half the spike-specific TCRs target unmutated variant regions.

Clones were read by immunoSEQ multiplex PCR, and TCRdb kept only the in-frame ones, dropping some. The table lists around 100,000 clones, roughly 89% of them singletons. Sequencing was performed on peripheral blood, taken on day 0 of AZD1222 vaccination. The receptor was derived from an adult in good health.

The CDR3 nucleotides are TGTGCCAGCAGCTTGGTACTGAACACAGATACGCAGTATTTT. Protein: CASSLVLNTDTQYF. The chain is built from TRBV5-6 and TRBJ2-3; D is unresolved. The CDR3 runs 14 residues. V lost 0 bases and J 2 bases, leaving 7 bases between the germline ends. Germline CDR1 is SGHDT and CDR2 is YYEEEE.